This T cell receptor beta chain was sequenced for a study of OX40 agonist ivuxolimab in advanced cancers. Overall study findings and caveats: Compared with CD4+, CD8+ T cells on average had more expanded clones.

The data were produced by immunoSEQ multiplex PCR, yet TCRdb's version contains in-frame clones alone and is incomplete. The sample holds tens of thousands of clones, approximately 92% seen once. The CDR3 runs 14 residues. V trimming: 4 bases; J trimming: 4 bases; junction bases outside the gene matches: 7. Germline values: CDR1 SGHRS, CDR2 YFSETQ. Concerning this clone: The antigen remains unidentified.

The sequence was collected from an adult with an advanced solid tumor such as melanoma, head and neck, liver or kidney cancer. The sequencing used CD4+ or CD8+ T cells sorted from blood, collected in a trial of the OX40 agonist ivuxolimab. The chain carries TRBV5-1 and TRBJ1-2; 7 positions agree with TRBD1. The CDR3 loop is CASSPGDRGYGYTF. The CDR3 DNA is TGCGCCAGCAGCCCCGGGGACAGAGGCTATGGCTACACCTTC.